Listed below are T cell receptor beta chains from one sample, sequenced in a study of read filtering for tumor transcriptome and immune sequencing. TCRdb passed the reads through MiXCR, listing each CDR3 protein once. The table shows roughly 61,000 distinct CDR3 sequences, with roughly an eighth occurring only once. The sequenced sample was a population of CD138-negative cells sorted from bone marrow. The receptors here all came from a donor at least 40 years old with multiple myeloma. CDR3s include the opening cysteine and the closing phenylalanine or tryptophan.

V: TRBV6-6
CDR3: CASSPRVLEQYF

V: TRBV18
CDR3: CASSRSSRLDTEAFF

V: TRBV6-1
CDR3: CASTGRGSYGGNYGYTF

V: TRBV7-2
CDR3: CASSLWDILNTEAFF

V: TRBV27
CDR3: CASSWRAGDSNQPQHF

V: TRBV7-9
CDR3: CASSSGEGGPQHF

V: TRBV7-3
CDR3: CASSLTGAKGGAFF

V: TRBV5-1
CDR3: CASSLDPGTGELFF

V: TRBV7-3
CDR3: CASSLGPQTEQYF

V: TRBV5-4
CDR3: CASSLGFRDRKFSGANVLTF